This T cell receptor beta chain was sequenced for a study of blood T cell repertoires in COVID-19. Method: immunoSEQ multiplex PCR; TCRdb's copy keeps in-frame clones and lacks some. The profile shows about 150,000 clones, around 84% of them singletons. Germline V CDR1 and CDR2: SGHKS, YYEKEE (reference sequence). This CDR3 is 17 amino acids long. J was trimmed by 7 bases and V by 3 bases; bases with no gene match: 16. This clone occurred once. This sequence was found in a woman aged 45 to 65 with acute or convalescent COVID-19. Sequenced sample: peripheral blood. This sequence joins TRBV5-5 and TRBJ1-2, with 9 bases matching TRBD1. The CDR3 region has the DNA TGTGCCAGCAGCTCTGCCCCCCGACAACAGGGGGCCTTTGGCTACACCTTC. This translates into CASSSAPRQQGAFGYTF.